This T cell receptor (beta chain) is from a study of blood T cell repertoires in COVID-19. Looking at the study overall: Acute-phase and convalescent COVID-19 samples originated in the United States, Italy and Spain. The cDNA or gDNA used as material had been derived from T cells, B-cell-depleted T cells, or PBMCs.

This clone has only one observation. There are 14 residues in the CDR3. Germline V gene data show CDR1 as MNHEY and CDR2 as SVGAGI. Trimming removed 6 bases at V and 4 bases at J, with 13 bases between. Here immunoSEQ multiplex PCR was the method, and the copy in TCRdb shows in-frame clones only, minus some. The data contain tens of thousands of clones, 75% to 80% of them seen just once; the ten biggest clones take up around 50%. The chain couples TRBV6-5 to TRBJ1-3, with D maybe TRBD1 (6 bases). The sample taken for sequencing was peripheral blood. This sequence was found in a woman of 80 years or more with acute or convalescent COVID-19. The CDR3 loop is CASRRDMGGNTIYF. The CDR3 DNA reads TGTGCCAGCAGACGGGACATGGGGGGAAACACCATATATTTT.